This is a list of T cell receptor beta chains from one sample in a study of neurological immune-mediated disorders. TCRdb independently ran MiXCR on the 5' RACE reads; one entry per CDR3 protein. Among tens of thousands of distinct CDR3 sequences, approximately 3% were seen once, and the ten largest hold less than 15%. Material: PBMCs. All receptors come from a woman aged 50 to 60 with multiple sclerosis. Each CDR3 is given with its conserved first and last residue. A D gene is named only where the DNA matches it firmly. Size tells how often a clone was seen (once, few, many) or the class of an expanded clone, and some rows leave it out.

J	size	D	V	DNA	CDR3
TRBJ1-4	many	TRBD1	TRBV15	TGTGCCACCAGCAGAGCTTTTCAGGGGGCCGCAAAACTGTTTTTT	CATSRAFQGAAKLFF
TRBJ1-2	many	.	TRBV2	TGTGCCAGCAAATACTACGGGACGGGGGCACTCTATGGCTACACCTTC	CASKYYGTGALYGYTF
TRBJ2-3	many	TRBD1	TRBV2	TGTGCCAGCGGGGGACAGACACACACAGATACGCAGTATTTT	CASGGQTHTDTQYF
TRBJ2-7	.	.	TRBV5-1	TGCGCCAGCAGCTTGGCCGGTGAATTGAATTACGAGCAGTACTTC	CASSLAGELNYEQYF
TRBJ2-5	many	.	TRBV2	TGTGCCAGCAGTGGCTTGGCGAGCCAAGAGACCCAGTACTTC	CASSGLASQETQYF
TRBJ2-2	many	.	TRBV6-5	TGTGCCAGCAAACAACGGGGAAATACCGGGGAGCTGTTTTTT	CASKQRGNTGELFF
TRBJ2-3	many	TRBD2	TRBV28	TGTGCCAGCAGCACTAGCGGGAGCGGCACAGATACGCAGTATTTT	CASSTSGSGTDTQYF
TRBJ2-2	many	.	TRBV12-3/TRBV12-4	TGTGCCAGCCAACGGGCCGGGGAGCTGTTTTTT	CASQRAGELFF
TRBJ2-3	many	TRBD2	TRBV5-1	TGCGCCAGCAGCTTCGGACTAGCGGGGGGGCGGGCAGATACGCAGTATTTT	CASSFGLAGGRADTQYF
TRBJ2-5	many	.	TRBV7-2	TGTGCCAGCAGCTCCCCCAGTAGAGAGACCCAGTACTTC	CASSSPSRETQYF
TRBJ2-1	many	TRBD2	TRBV5-1	TGCGCCAGCAGCTTGGTCCCGGGAGGGGTTGGGGATGAGCAGTTCTTC	CASSLVPGGVGDEQFF
TRBJ2-7	many	TRBD2	TRBV7-2	TGTGCCAGCAGCTCCGAGTTGGCTAGCGGACTCTACGAGCAGTACTTC	CASSSELASGLYEQYF
TRBJ1-4	many	TRBD1	TRBV11-2	TGTGCCAGCAGCTTTGGGACAGGGATTAATGAAAAACTGTTTTTT	CASSFGTGINEKLFF
TRBJ2-1	many	TRBD2	TRBV7-3	TGTGCCAGCAGCCGACTAGCGGGACACCCGAATGAGCAGTTCTTC	CASSRLAGHPNEQFF
TRBJ2-2	many	TRBD2	TRBV5-1	TGCGCCAGCAGCCTCCCGGGAGGGGGACCCACCGGGGAGCTGTTTTTT	CASSLPGGGPTGELFF
TRBJ2-6	many	.	TRBV6-6	TGTGCCAGCAGAACCGGGGCGACCACCTCTGGGGCCAACGTCCTGACTTTC	CASRTGATTSGANVLTF
TRBJ2-5	many	TRBD2	TRBV7-2	TGTGCCAGCAGCTTATTTGGGTCTAGCGGGAGTGACCAGTACTTC	CASSLFGSSGSDQYF
TRBJ1-2	many	TRBD1	TRBV7-2	TGTGCCAGCAGCTTAGCCCGGGACAGAATTAACTATGGCTACACCTTC	CASSLARDRINYGYTF
TRBJ2-7	many	.	TRBV24-1	TGTGCCACCACGACTGGAGAGCAGTACTTC	CATTTGEQYF
TRBJ2-5	.	.	TRBV4-1	TGCGCCAGCAGCCAAGAAATTTCGGTCCGAGAGACCCAGTACTTC	CASSQEISVRETQYF
TRBJ2-7	many	.	TRBV5-1	TGCGCCAGCAGCTTGGCGGTTGGCAGCTCCTACGAGCAGTACTTC	CASSLAVGSSYEQYF
TRBJ1-2	many	.	TRBV5-1	TGCGCCAGCAGCTCTCAGGGGAGGGCTGATGGCTACACCTTC	CASSSQGRADGYTF
TRBJ2-1	many	TRBD2	TRBV3-1	TGTGCCAGCAGCGTGACTAGCGGGAACAATGAGCAGTTCTTC	CASSVTSGNNEQFF
TRBJ2-4	many	.	TRBV5-1	TGCGCCAGCAGCTTGGATGGGGAAAACATTCAGTACTTC	CASSLDGENIQYF
TRBJ2-3	many	TRBD2	TRBV10-1	TGCGCCAGCTCTCCCCTAGCGGGGGATACGCAGTATTTT	CASSPLAGDTQYF
TRBJ2-2	many	.	TRBV5-6	TGTGCCAGCAGCTTGGGCGGAACGACCGGGGAGCTGTTTTTT	CASSLGGTTGELFF
TRBJ2-7	many	.	TRBV12-3/TRBV12-4	TGTGCCAGCAGTTTACTCTCCGGGAATCTAGGCGGGCAGTACTTC	CASSLLSGNLGGQYF
TRBJ2-1	many	TRBD2	TRBV4-1	TGCGCCAGCAGCCTCTCGGGCGGGGGGAACTACAATGAGCAGTTCTTC	CASSLSGGGNYNEQFF
TRBJ2-5	many	.	TRBV18	TGTGCCAGCTCACCATTAGGCGAGACCCAGTACTTC	CASSPLGETQYF
TRBJ2-1	many	.	TRBV7-2	TGTGCCAGCAGCTTAGCGCCACGGACGGGACGATACAATGAGCAGTTCTTC	CASSLAPRTGRYNEQFF
TRBJ2-1	many	.	TRBV14	TGTGCCAGCAGAGAGTGGTCGAACGAGAAAAATGAGCAGTTCTTC	CASREWSNEKNEQFF
TRBJ2-7	many	TRBD1	TRBV20-1	TGCAGTGCTAGAGACGAACAGGGGGTCTACGAGCAGTACTTC	CSARDEQGVYEQYF
TRBJ2-7	many	TRBD2	TRBV11-2	TGTGCCAGCAGCTTAACTAGCGGGGTCTACGAGCAGTACTTC	CASSLTSGVYEQYF
TRBJ2-2	many	.	TRBV5-1	TGCGCCAGCAGCTTAGGGCAGACACAAAACACCGGGGAGCTGTTTTTT	CASSLGQTQNTGELFF
TRBJ2-2	many	.	TRBV7-2	TGTGCCAGCAGCCCCCAACACGTCACCGGGGAGCTGTTTTTT	CASSPQHVTGELFF
TRBJ1-5	many	.	TRBV15	TGTGCCACCAGCAGAGATTTGACCGCCAATCAGCCCCAGCATTTT	CATSRDLTANQPQHF
TRBJ2-7	.	TRBD1	TRBV12-3/TRBV12-4	TGTGCCAGCAGTAACGGACAGGGGAAGAGCTCCTACGAGCAGTACTTC	CASSNGQGKSSYEQYF
TRBJ2-1	many	.	TRBV7-7	TGTGCTAGCAGCTTAGCCCGGGCAGGGGAGCAGTTCTTC	CASSLARAGEQFF
TRBJ2-2	many	TRBD2	TRBV28	TGTGCCAGCAGTACCACTGGCGGGAGGTCCGGGGAGCTGTTTTTT	CASSTTGGRSGELFF
TRBJ1-1	many	TRBD1	TRBV12-3/TRBV12-4	TGTGCCAGCAGCCCCGGACAGGGGAACACTGAAGCTTTCTTT	CASSPGQGNTEAFF
TRBJ1-5	many	.	TRBV2	TGTGCCAGCAGTGACAGGAGCAGCAATCAGCCCCAGCATTTT	CASSDRSSNQPQHF
TRBJ2-1	.	.	TRBV5-1	TGCGCCAGCACCGGTCATACAGGCTCCTACAATGAGCAGTTCTTC	CASTGHTGSYNEQFF
TRBJ1-6	many	TRBD1	TRBV27	TGTGCCAGCAGCCCCCAGGGGGATGGGAATTCACCCCTCCACTTT	CASSPQGDGNSPLHF
TRBJ1-2	many	.	TRBV5-1	TGCGCCAGCAGCTTGACGGGACCGCACTATGGCTACACCTTC	CASSLTGPHYGYTF
TRBJ1-2	many	.	TRBV20-1	TGCAGTGCTAGCGGGGCGGGGGCAAATGGCTACACCTTC	CSASGAGANGYTF
TRBJ1-1	many	.	TRBV7-9	TGTGCCAGCAGCCACGTCGGTGGGGGAAGGAACACTGAAGCTTTCTTT	CASSHVGGGRNTEAFF
TRBJ2-2	few	TRBD1	TRBV20-1	TGCAGTGCTCCCGGACAGGCGAACACCGGGGAGCTGTTTTTT	CSAPGQANTGELFF
TRBJ1-1	many	TRBD1	TRBV12-3/TRBV12-4	TGTGCCAGCAGCCAGGACAGGGGGGCCACTGAAGCTTTCTTT	CASSQDRGATEAFF
TRBJ1-5	many	.	TRBV20-1	TGCAGTGCTAGAGATCCCAGGCGGGGGCAGCCCCAGCATTTT	CSARDPRRGQPQHF
TRBJ2-1	.	TRBD2	TRBV18	TGTGCCAGCTCACCAACCGAGGCTAGCGGGAAGTTCGGTGAGCAGTTCTTC	CASSPTEASGKFGEQFF
TRBJ2-2	many	TRBD2	TRBV20-1	TGCAGTGCTAGAGCCCAATTGACTAGCGGGGGGGCAGGCACCGGGGAGCTGTTTTTT	CSARAQLTSGGAGTGELFF
TRBJ1-5	many	.	TRBV3-1	TGTGCCAGCAGCCCCATAAAGGGGAATCAGCCCCAGCATTTT	CASSPIKGNQPQHF
TRBJ2-1	many	TRBD1	TRBV20-1	TGCAGTGCTCGCCGGGACAGAGTTTACAATGAGCAGTTCTTC	CSARRDRVYNEQFF
TRBJ2-7	many	.	TRBV27	TGTGCCAGCATGGGACACCCTCCCCGCGAGCAGTACTTC	CASMGHPPREQYF
TRBJ2-7	few	.	TRBV5-4	TGTGCCAGCAGTTATCCGGGACCCCTCTACGAGCAGTACTTC	CASSYPGPLYEQYF
TRBJ1-3	.	.	TRBV6-5	TGTGCCAGCAGTTACCGGGGACCTGGAAACACCATATATTTT	CASSYRGPGNTIYF
TRBJ2-5	few	TRBD1	TRBV18	TGTGCCAGCTCACCAAACGGACAGGTACAAGAGACCCAGTACTTC	CASSPNGQVQETQYF